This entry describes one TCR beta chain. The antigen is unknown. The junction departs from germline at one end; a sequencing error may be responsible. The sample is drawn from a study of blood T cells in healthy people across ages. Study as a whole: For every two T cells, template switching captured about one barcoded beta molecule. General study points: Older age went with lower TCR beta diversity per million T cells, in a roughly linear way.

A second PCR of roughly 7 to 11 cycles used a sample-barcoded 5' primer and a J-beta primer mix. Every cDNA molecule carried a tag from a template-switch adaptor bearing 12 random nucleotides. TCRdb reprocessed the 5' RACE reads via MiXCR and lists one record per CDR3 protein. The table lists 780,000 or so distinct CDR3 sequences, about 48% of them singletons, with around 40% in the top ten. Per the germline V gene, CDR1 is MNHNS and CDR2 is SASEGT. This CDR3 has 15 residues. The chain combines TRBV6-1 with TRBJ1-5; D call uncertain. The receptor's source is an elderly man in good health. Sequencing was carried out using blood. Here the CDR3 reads CASSDAETANRPQHF. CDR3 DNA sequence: TGTGCCAGCAGTGACGCAGAAACGGCAAATCGGCCCCAGCATTTT.